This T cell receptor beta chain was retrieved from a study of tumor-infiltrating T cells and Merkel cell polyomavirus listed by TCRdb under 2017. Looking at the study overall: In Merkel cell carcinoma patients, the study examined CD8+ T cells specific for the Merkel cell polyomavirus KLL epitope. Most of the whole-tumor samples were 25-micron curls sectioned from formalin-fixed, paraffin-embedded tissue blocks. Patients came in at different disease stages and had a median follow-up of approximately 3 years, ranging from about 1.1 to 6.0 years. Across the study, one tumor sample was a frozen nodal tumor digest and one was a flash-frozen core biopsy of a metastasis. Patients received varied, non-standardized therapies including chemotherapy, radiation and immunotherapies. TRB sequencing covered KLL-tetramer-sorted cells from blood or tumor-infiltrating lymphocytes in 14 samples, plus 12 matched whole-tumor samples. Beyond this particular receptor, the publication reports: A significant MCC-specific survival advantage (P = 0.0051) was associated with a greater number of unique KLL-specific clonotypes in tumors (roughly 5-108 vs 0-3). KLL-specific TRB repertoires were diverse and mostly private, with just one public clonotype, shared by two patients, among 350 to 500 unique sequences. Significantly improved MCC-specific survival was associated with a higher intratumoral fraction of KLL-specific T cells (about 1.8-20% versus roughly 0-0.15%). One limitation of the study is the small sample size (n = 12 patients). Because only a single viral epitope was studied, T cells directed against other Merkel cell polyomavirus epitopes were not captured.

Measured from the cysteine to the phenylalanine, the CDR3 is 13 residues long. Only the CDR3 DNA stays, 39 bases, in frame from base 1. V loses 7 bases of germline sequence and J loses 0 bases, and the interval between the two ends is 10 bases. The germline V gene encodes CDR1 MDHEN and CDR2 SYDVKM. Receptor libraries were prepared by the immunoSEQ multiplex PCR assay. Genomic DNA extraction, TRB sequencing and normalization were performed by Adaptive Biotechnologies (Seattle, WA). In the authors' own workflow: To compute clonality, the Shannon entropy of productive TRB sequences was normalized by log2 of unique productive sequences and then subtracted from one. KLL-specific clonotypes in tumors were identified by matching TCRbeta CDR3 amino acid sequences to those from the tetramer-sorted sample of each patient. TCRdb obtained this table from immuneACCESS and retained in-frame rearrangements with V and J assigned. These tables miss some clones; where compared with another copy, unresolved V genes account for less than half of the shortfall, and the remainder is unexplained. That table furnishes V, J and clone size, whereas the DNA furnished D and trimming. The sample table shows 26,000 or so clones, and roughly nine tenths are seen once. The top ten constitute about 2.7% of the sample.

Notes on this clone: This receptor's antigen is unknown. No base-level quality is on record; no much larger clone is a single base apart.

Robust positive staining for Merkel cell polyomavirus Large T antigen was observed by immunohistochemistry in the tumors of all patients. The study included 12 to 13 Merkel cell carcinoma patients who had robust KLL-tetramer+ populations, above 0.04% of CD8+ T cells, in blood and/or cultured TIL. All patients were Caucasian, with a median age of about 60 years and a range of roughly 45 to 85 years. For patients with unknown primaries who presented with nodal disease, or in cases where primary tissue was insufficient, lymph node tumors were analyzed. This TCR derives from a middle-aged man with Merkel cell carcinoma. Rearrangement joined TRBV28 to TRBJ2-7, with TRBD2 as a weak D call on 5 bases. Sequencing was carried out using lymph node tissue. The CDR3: CASNRGSSYEQYF. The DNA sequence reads TGTGCCAGCAACCGAGGGAGCTCCTACGAGCAGTACTTC.